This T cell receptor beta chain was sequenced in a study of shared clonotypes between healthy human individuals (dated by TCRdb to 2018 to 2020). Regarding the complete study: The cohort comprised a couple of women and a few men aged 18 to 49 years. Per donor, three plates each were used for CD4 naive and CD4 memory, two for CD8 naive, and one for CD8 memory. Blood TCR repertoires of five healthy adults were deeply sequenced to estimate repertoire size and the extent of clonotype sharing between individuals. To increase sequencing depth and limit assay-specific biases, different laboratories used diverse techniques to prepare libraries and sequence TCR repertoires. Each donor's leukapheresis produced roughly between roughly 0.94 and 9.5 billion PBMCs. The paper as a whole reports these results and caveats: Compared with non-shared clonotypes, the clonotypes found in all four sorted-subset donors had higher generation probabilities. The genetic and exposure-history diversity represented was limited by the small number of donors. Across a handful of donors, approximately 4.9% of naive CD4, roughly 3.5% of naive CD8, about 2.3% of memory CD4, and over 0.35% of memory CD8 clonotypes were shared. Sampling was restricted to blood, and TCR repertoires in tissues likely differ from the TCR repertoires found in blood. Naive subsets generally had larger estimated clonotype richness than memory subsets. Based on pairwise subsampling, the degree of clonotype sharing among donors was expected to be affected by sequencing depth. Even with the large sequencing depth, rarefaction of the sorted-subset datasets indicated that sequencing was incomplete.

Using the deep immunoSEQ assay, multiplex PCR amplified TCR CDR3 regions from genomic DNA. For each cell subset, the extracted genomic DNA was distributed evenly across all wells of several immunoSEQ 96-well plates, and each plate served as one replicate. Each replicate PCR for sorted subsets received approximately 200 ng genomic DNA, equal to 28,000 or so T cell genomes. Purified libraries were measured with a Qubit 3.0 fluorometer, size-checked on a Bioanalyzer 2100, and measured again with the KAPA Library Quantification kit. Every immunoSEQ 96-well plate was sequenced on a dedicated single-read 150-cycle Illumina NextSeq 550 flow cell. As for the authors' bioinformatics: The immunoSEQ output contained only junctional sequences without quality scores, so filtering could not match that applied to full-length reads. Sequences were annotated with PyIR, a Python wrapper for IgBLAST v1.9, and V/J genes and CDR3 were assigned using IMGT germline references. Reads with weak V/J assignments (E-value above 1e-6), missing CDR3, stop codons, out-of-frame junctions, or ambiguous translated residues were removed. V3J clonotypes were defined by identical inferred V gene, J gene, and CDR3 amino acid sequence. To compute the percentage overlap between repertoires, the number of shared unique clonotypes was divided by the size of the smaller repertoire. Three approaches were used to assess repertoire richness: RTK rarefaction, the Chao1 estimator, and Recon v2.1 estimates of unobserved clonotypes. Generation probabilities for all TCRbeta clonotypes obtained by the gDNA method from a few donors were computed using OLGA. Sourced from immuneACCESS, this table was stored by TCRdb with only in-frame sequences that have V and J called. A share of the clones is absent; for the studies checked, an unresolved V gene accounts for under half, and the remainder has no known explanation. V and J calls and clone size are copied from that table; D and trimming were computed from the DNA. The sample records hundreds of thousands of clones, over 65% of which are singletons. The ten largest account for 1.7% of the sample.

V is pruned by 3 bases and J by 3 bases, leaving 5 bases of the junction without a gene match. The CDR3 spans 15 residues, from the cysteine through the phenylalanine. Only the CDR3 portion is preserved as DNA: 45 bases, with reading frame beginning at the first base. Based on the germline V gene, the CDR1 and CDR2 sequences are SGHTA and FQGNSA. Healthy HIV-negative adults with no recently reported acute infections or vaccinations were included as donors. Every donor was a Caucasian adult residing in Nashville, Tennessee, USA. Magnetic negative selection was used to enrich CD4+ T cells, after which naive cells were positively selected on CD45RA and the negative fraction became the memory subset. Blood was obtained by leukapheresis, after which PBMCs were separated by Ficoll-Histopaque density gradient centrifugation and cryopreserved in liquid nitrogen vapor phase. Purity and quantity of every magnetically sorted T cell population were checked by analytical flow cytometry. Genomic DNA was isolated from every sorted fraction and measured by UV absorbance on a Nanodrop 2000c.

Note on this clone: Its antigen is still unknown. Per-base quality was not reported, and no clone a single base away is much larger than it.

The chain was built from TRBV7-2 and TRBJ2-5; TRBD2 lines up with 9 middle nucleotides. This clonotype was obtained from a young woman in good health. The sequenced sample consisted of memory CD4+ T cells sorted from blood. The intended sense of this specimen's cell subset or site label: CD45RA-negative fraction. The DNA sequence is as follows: TGTGCCAGCAGCTTCTTAGCGGGAGTAGAAGAGACCCAGTACTTC. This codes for CASSFLAGVEETQYF.